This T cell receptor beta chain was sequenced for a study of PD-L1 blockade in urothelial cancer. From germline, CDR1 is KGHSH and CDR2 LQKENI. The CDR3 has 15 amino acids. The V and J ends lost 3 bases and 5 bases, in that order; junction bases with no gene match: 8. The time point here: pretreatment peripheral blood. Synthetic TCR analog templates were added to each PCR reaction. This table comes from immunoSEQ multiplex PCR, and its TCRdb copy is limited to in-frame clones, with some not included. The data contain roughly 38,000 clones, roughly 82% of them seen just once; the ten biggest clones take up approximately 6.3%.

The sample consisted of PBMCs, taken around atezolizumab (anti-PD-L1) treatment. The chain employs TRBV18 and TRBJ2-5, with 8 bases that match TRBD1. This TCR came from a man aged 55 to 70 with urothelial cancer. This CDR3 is CASSPRTGYQETQYF. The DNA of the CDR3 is TGTGCCAGCTCACCGCGGACAGGGTATCAGGAGACCCAGTACTTC.